Below are 18 T cell receptor beta chains sequenced from a single sample in a study of Tregs in tolerant kidney transplant recipients. Method: immunoSEQ multiplex PCR; TCRdb's copy keeps in-frame clones and lacks some. The table includes about 120,000 clones, 85% to 95% detected once. Sequenced sample: CD4+ T cells from blood. The receptors were sampled from a human donor in good health.

The J gene is TRBJ2-7, the V gene TRBV23-1, with D tentatively TRBD1 (5 bases). TRBV23-1 is an open reading frame, and its role is uncertain. The CDR3 extends over 18 amino acids. V shed 2 bases and J shed 0 bases, with 20 bases lying between them. CDR3 in amino acids: CASSQRPSRVPLSYEQYF. The CDR3 DNA reads TGCGCCAGCAGTCAACGACCCTCCAGGGTCCCCCTCTCCTACGAGCAGTACTTC.

This chain uses TRBV5-1 with TRBJ2-7; perhaps TRBD1 as D (6 bases). V was clipped by 0 bases and J by 2 bases, with 12 bases between them. The CDR3 is 15 amino acids. In germline, CDR1 is SGHRS, CDR2 YFSETQ. CDR3: CASSLGWTDPYEQYF. The CDR3 coding sequence is TGCGCCAGCAGCTTGGGGTGGACAGACCCCTACGAGCAGTACTTC.

The chain recombines TRBV30 with TRBJ2-2, with TRBD1 matching over 8 bases. There are 14 residues in the CDR3. With V trimmed by 5 bases and J by 0 bases, 2 bases remained unmatched. Germline lookup yields CDR1 GTSNPN and CDR2 SVGIG (reference sequence). The CDR3 sequence is CAWQGATNTGELFF. Written as DNA, the CDR3 is TGTGCCTGGCAGGGGGCAACGAACACCGGGGAGCTGTTTTTT.

This chain links TRBV12-5 with TRBJ1-5, with unresolved D. Trimming pared 1 base from V and 10 bases from J, leaving 11 bases between. This CDR3 spans 13 amino acids. Germline V lookup: CDR1 LGHNT, CDR2 FRNRAP. CDR3 bases: TGTGCTAGTGGTTTGGCCCCGGAGGGACCCCAGCATTTT. It specifies CASGLAPEGPQHF. Filled out from reference TRBV12-5 and TRBJ1-5, the complete variable domain reads DARVTQTPRHKVTEMGQEVTMRCQPILGHNTVFWYRQTMMQGLELLAYFRNRAPLDDSGMPKDRFSAEMPDATLATLKIQPSEPRDSAVYFCASGLAPEGPQHFGDGTRLSIL.

This rearrangement joins TRBV5-5 to TRBJ1-1, with D possibly TRBD1 on 6 matching bases. Looked up from germline, CDR1 is SGHKS and CDR2 is YYEKEE (reference sequence). The CDR3 runs to 14 residues. Trimming stripped 1 base from V and 5 bases from J, with 12 bases between. The DNA of the CDR3 is TGTGCCAGCAGCTTGACCGGGGGCGATACTGAAGCTTTCTTT. Protein product: CASSLTGGDTEAFF.

This rearrangement joins TRBV6-1 to TRBJ1-5; a weak D match, TRBD1 (5 bases). The CDR3 has 15 residues. The V end was cut by 0 bases, the J end by 2 bases, with 8 bases between. The V gene's germline CDR1 is MNHNS and CDR2 SASEGT. The CDR3 here is CASSEAGVRNQPQHF. In DNA form, the CDR3 reads TGTGCCAGCAGTGAAGCGGGGGTTCGCAATCAGCCCCAGCATTTT.

The rearrangement uses TRBV15 and TRBJ2-6; perhaps D is TRBD1 or TRBD2 (5 bases each). The CDR3 is made up of 17 amino acids. The ends were cut back, 5 bases at V and 2 bases at J, with 16 bases in the middle. Germline V gene sequence: CDR1 LNHNV, CDR2 YYDKDF (reference sequence). The CDR3, as DNA: TGTGCCACCAGCCCCCCGCGAGGGGTGGCTGGGGCCAACGTCCTGACTTTC. Translation: CATSPPRGVAGANVLTF.

The CDR3 nucleotides read TGTGCCAGCAGCTTGGGACAGGGGTCGACTGAAGCTTTCTTT. Translated, it gives CASSLGQGSTEAFF. This chain uses TRBV5-6 with TRBJ1-1, with TRBD1 matching 8 bases. V was clipped by 0 bases and J by 5 bases; unmatched bases: 3. The CDR3 length is 14 residues. CDR1 SGHDT and CDR2 YYEEEE come from the germline V gene.

The gene calls are TRBV5-6 and TRBJ2-7, with D hard to call. Trimming left V 4 bases short and J 6 bases short, with 8 bases between. CDR1 and CDR2 from the germline V gene are SGHDT and YYEEEE. The CDR3 is 11 residues long. CDR3 coding DNA: TGTGCCAGCAGCGGGTGGGGCGAGCAGTACTTC. It yields the protein CASSGWGEQYF.

This rearrangement joins TRBV28 to TRBJ2-7, with D tentatively TRBD2 (6 bases). The CDR3 loop spans 14 amino acids. The V end was cut by 3 bases, the J end by 0 bases, with 9 bases between. The V gene's germline CDR1 is MDHEN and CDR2 SYDVKM. The CDR3 spells CASSFPGSSYEQYF. CDR3 nucleotide sequence: TGTGCCAGCAGTTTCCCCGGGAGCTCCTACGAGCAGTACTTC.

This chain joins TRBV5-1 and TRBJ2-1; D possibly corresponds to TRBD2 (6 bases). Looked up from germline, CDR1 is SGHRS and CDR2 is YFSETQ. The CDR3 length is 16 residues. Trimming took off 3 bases at V and 5 bases at J, with 18 bases between the two ends. CDR3 residues: CASSSLPGLNNNEQFF. The CDR3 region has the DNA TGCGCCAGCAGCTCCCTACCGGGACTTAATAACAATGAGCAGTTCTTC.

The V call is TRBV6-5, the J call TRBJ1-2; D uncertain. Trimming took 11 bases from V and 4 from J, leaving 11 bases between them. The germline gives CDR1 MNHEY, CDR2 SVGAGI. This CDR3 is built from 11 residues. CDR3 sequence reads: CAAGEGYGYTF. The CDR3, as DNA: TGTGCCGCCGGAGAGGGCTATGGCTACACCTTC.

J is TRBJ1-2 and V is TRBV18; 10 bases are shared with TRBD1. The V gene's germline CDR1 is KGHSH and CDR2 LQKENI. The CDR3 extends over 18 amino acids. V shed 1 base and J 3 bases; nucleotides not matched to a gene: 11. The CDR3 protein is CASSPQGQGVEWYYGYTF. In nucleotides, the CDR3 is TGTGCCAGCTCACCACAAGGACAGGGGGTCGAATGGTACTATGGCTACACCTTC.

This chain uses TRBV29-1 with TRBJ2-6; TRBD2 agrees at 9 bases. Germline V CDR1 and CDR2: SQVTM, ANQGSEA. J gave up 0 bases and V 3 bases, and 12 bases lay outside the gene matches. The CDR3 contains 19 residues. The CDR3 sequence: CSVEGALSGGSSGANVLTF. The CDR3 nucleotides read TGCAGCGTTGAGGGGGCGCTTAGCGGGGGTAGCTCTGGGGCCAACGTCCTGACTTTC.

The chain employs TRBV5-6 and TRBJ2-7, with a tentative D call TRBD2 (6 bases). Trimming left V 3 bases short and J 3 bases short, with 16 bases between. Germline CDR1 and CDR2: SGHDT and YYEEEE. The CDR3 is made up of 15 amino acids. The CDR3 region is CASSWDGGTFYEQYF. The DNA for the CDR3 is TGTGCCAGCAGCTGGGACGGAGGGACCTTCTACGAGCAGTACTTC.

V gene TRBV7-9 combines with J gene TRBJ1-2; D ambiguous. Deletions cut 5 bases from V and 3 bases from J, with 7 bases between. Germline V gives CDR1 SEHNR, CDR2 FQNEAQ (reference sequence). The length of the CDR3 is 12 residues. This chain's CDR3 is CASSPADYGYTF. The DNA of the CDR3 is TGTGCCAGCAGCCCAGCCGACTATGGCTACACCTTC.

This clone was seen a single time. The chain joins TRBV18 to TRBJ1-6; 10 positions agree with TRBD1. This CDR3 comprises 15 residues. CDR1 and CDR2 from the germline V gene are KGHSH and LQKENI. The ends lost 0 bases at V and 7 bases at J; junction bases unmatched: 0. The CDR3 DNA reads as TGTGCCAGCTCACCACCGGGACAGGGGAATTCACCCCTCCACTTT. Residues: CASSPPGQGNSPLHF.

The chain combines TRBV7-9 with TRBJ2-3, with 9 bases aligning to TRBD1. Losses at the gene ends were 4 bases for V and 1 base for J; bases not matched to a gene: 6. Per germline, CDR1 SEHNR and CDR2 FQNEAQ (reference sequence). There are 16 residues in the CDR3. The CDR3 region is CASSWDRVKGTDTQYF. The CDR3 DNA sequence: TGTGCCAGCAGCTGGGACAGGGTTAAGGGCACAGATACGCAGTATTTT.